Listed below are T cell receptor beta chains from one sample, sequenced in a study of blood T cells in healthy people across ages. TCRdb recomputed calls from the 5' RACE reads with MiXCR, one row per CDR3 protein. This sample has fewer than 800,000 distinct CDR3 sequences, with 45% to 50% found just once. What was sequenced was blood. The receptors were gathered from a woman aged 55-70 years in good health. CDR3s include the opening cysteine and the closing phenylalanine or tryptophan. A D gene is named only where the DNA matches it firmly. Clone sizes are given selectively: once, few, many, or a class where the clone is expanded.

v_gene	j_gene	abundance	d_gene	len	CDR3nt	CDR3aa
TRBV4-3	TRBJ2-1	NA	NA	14	TGCGCCAGCAGCCAAGTGGGCTGGAGTTTACAGCAGTTCTTC	CASSQVGWSLQQFF
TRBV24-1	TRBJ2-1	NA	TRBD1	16	TGTGCCACCAGTGATTTCGGGACAGGGAAACGGAATGAGCAGTTCTTC	CATSDFGTGKRNEQFF
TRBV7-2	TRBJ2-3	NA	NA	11	TGTGCCAGCAGCTCCGGATATACGCAGTATTTT	CASSSGYTQYF
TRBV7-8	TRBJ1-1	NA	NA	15	TGTGCCAGCAGCTTAAGTGGGGGGGCCAACACTGAAGCTTTCTTT	CASSLSGGANTEAFF
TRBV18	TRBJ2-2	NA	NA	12	TGTGCCAGCTCAACCCAGGCCGGGGAGCTGTTTTTT	CASSTQAGELFF
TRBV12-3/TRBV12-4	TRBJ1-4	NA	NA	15	TGTGCCAGCAGTCCACCCTGGGGGAGAGGAGAAAAACTGTTTTTT	CASSPPWGRGEKLFF
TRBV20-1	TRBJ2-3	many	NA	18	TGCAGTGCTAGAGATCCACAAAGACTAGTCTGGGTCACAGATACGCAGTATTTT	CSARDPQRLVWVTDTQYF
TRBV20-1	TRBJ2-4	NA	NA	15	TGCAGTGCTAGAGATTTCGCCAGGGCTAATGGCATTCAGTACTTC	CSARDFARANGIQYF
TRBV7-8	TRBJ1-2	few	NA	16	TGTGCCAGCAGCTTATACGGACAGACGACTAACTATGGCTACACCTTC	CASSLYGQTTNYGYTF
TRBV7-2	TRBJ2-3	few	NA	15	TGTGCCAGCAGCTTAGGCCCATATAGCACAGATACGCAGTATTTT	CASSLGPYSTDTQYF
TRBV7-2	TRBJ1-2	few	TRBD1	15	TGTGCCAGCAGCACCCCGGACAGGGGGACCTATGGCTACACCTTC	CASSTPDRGTYGYTF
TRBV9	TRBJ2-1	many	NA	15	TGTGCCAGCAGCGTAGAAGGGCTCTATCACAATGAGCAGTTCTTC	CASSVEGLYHNEQFF
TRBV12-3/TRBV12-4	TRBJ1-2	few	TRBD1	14	TGTGCCAGCAGCCCGACAGGGTTCAGCTATGGCTACACCTTC	CASSPTGFSYGYTF
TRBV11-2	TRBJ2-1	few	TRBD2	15	TGTGCCAGCAGTGCACTAGCGGGAGGCTTGAATGAGCAGTTCTTC	CASSALAGGLNEQFF
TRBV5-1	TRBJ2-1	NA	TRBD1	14	TGCGCCAGCACCCCGGGACAGGGGAAAAATGAGCAGTTCTTC	CASTPGQGKNEQFF
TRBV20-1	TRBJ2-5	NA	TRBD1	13	TGCAGTGCTAGCGGACAGGGCCAAGAGACCCAGTACTTC	CSASGQGQETQYF
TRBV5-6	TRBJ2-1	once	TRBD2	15	TGTGCCAGCATCCCGGGACGAGCGGGAGGCAATGAGCAGTTCTTC	CASIPGRAGGNEQFF